This TCR beta chain was observed in a study of post-analysis software for immune sequencing data. Germline CDR1 reads ENHRY; CDR2 reads SYGVKD. The CDR3 loop spans 14 amino acids. The V end was cut by 4 bases, the J end by 4 bases, with 13 bases between. Prepared libraries of TCR beta cDNA carried unique molecular identifiers. TCRdb recomputed calls from the PCR reads with MiXCR, one row per CDR3 protein. This table has about 560,000 distinct CDR3 sequences, around 47% appearing once. Notes on the study in general: There were a few TRBV segments more frequent in patients than controls, and TRBV5-6, TRBV5-1 and TRBV20-1 were among them.

Worth noting for this clonotype: The antigen is not known.

This chain links TRBV10-3 with TRBJ1-2, with D perhaps matching TRBD1 (5 bases). The TCR sequence derives from a girl aged 10-17 years with multiple sclerosis. Material for sequencing was blood. Here the CDR3 reads CAISGTPSFYGYTF. The CDR3 coding sequence is TGTGCCATCAGTGGGACACCAAGCTTCTATGGCTACACCTTC.